The 15 T cell receptor beta chains reported below all come from one sample, sequenced in a study of beta chain features in type 1 diabetes. Reverse transcribing all isolated RNA meant expressed TCRB transcripts were sequenced. Only in-frame clones appear in the TCRdb table, and some are missing; sequencing was by immunoSEQ multiplex PCR. The repertoire holds more than 300,000 clones, with over 10% as singletons. Source material: naive CD4+ T cells from blood. The source is a man aged 18 to 29 in good health.

The chain combines TRBV10-3 with TRBJ2-1, with D possibly TRBD2 on 6 matching bases. This CDR3 is built from 14 residues. CDR1 and CDR2 from the germline V gene are ENHRY and SYGVKD. V was clipped by 4 bases and J by 6 bases, with 13 bases between them. CDR3 DNA sequence: TGTGCCATCAGTGCCGCCTTGGGAGGCAATGAGCAGTTCTTC. Amino acids: CAISAALGGNEQFF.

This clone showed up just once. The chain links TRBV28 to TRBJ1-1; TRBD1 is a possible D gene (6 bases). The CDR3 spans 15 residues. Germline CDR1 reads MDHEN; CDR2 reads SYDVKM. V lost 5 bases and J 2 bases, leaving 15 bases between the germline ends. CDR3 loop: CASSLVQGTNTEAFF. In DNA form, the CDR3 reads TGTGCCAGCAGTCTCGTCCAGGGGACAAACACTGAAGCTTTCTTT.

The rearrangement joins TRBV5-1 to TRBJ1-1; 9 nucleotides match TRBD1. This CDR3 has 15 residues. Unmatched junction bases numbered 10, after V lost 3 bases and J lost 7 bases. CDR1 SGHRS and CDR2 YFSETQ come from the germline V gene. The CDR3 sequence is CASSWGRDRADEAFF. CDR3 DNA sequence: TGCGCCAGCAGCTGGGGCCGGGACAGGGCGGATGAAGCTTTCTTT.

Only a few counts were recorded for this clone. The rearrangement uses TRBV9 and TRBJ2-5, with 8 bases that match TRBD2. This CDR3 has 16 amino acids. From germline, CDR1 is SGDLS and CDR2 YYNGEE. With V trimmed by 0 bases and J by 5 bases, 9 bases remained unmatched. The CDR3 sequence: CASSVDRGLVIETQYF. As DNA, the CDR3 is TGTGCCAGCAGCGTAGACCGGGGACTAGTGATTGAGACCCAGTACTTC. Full variable domain (missing parts from reference TRBV9 and TRBJ2-5): DSGVTQTPKHLITATGQRVTLRCSPRSGDLSVYWYQQSLDQGLQFLIQYYNGEERAKGNILERFSAQQFPDLHSELNLSSLELGDSALYFCASSVDRGLVIETQYFGPGTRLLVL.

The chain couples TRBV4-2 to TRBJ1-2; D perhaps matches TRBD1 (6 bases). CDR1 and CDR2 from the germline V gene are LGHNA and YNFKEQ. Trimming took 1 base from V and 3 from J, leaving 12 bases between them. The CDR3 contains 15 residues. The CDR3 bases are TGTGCCAGCAGCCAAGGGTTAGGGGGTGACTATGGCTACACCTTC. This sequence encodes CASSQGLGGDYGYTF.

V is TRBV9 and J is TRBJ2-2, with D maybe TRBD2 (6 bases). Germline V lookup: CDR1 SGDLS, CDR2 YYNGEE. The V gene lost 0 bases and the J gene lost 5 bases, with 11 bases spanning the gap. This CDR3 comprises 15 residues. CDR3 protein: CASSVGWGRTGELFF. CDR3 DNA sequence: TGTGCCAGCAGCGTAGGGTGGGGGAGGACCGGGGAGCTGTTTTTT.

CDR3 coding DNA: TGTGCCAGCAGCCCGGGACACCAATACTCCTACGAGCAGTACTTC. Encoded protein: CASSPGHQYSYEQYF. The chain carries TRBV7-3 and TRBJ2-7; weak D call: TRBD1 (6 bases). Trimming shortened V by 5 bases and J by 0 bases, and 14 bases separated the two germline ends. The CDR3 is 15 residues long. Per germline, CDR1 SGHTA and CDR2 FQGTGA.

The chain couples TRBV18 to TRBJ2-7; TRBD1 is a possible D gene (6 bases). Germline V lookup: CDR1 KGHSH, CDR2 LQKENI. CDR3 size: 16 residues. V dropped 2 bases and J dropped 1 base, with 15 bases sitting between them. The CDR3 is CASSPTGKQGSYEQYF. The CDR3 DNA follows: TGTGCCAGCTCACCAACAGGGAAGCAGGGTTCCTACGAGCAGTACTTC.

A few counts support this clone. The chain carries TRBV12-5 and TRBJ1-2; D might be TRBD1 (6 bases). The V gene lost 3 bases and the J gene lost 3 bases, with 11 bases spanning the gap. The CDR3 is 14 residues long. The germline gives CDR1 LGHNT, CDR2 FRNRAP. The CDR3 loop is CASGFRGSDYGYTF. CDR3 nucleotide sequence: TGTGCTAGTGGTTTCAGGGGCTCCGACTATGGCTACACCTTC.

This clone was seen a handful of times. The chain carries TRBV7-3 and TRBJ2-3; 13 bases line up with TRBD2. Germline-derived CDR1 and CDR2 are SGHTA and FQGTGA. The CDR3 extends over 16 amino acids. V shed 5 bases and J 5 bases; nucleotides not matched to a gene: 7. For the CDR3, the DNA is TGTGCCAGCAGCGCGAGGACTAGCGGGAGTCAAGATACGCAGTATTTT. It translates to CASSARTSGSQDTQYF.

In its sample, this clone was seen a few times. The chain links TRBV11-3 to TRBJ1-1; D unresolved. The V end was cut by 8 bases, the J end by 2 bases, with 12 bases between. CDR1 SGHNT and CDR2 YENEEA come from the germline V gene. This CDR3 comprises 13 residues. CDR3 coding DNA: TGTGCCAGCTCGCAACAAGAAAACACTGAAGCTTTCTTT. Encoded protein: CASSQQENTEAFF. Filled out from reference TRBV11-3 and TRBJ1-1, the complete variable domain reads EAGVVQSPRYKIIEKKQPVAFWCNPISGHNTLYWYLQNLGQGPELLIRYENEEAVDDSQLPKDRFSAERLKGVDSTLKIQPAELGDSAVYLCASSQQENTEAFFGQGTRLTVV.

This clone showed up just a few times. The V and J genes are TRBV29-1 and TRBJ2-3; no clear D. Trimming took off 4 bases at V and 1 base at J, with 9 bases between the two ends. Germline loops: CDR1 SQVTM, CDR2 ANQGSEA. The CDR3 extends over 13 amino acids. The CDR3 coding sequence is TGCAGCGTTGTACGCCCAGGCACAGATACGCAGTATTTT. Its protein product is CSVVRPGTDTQYF.

This rearrangement joins TRBV7-3 to TRBJ2-5; 8 bases line up with TRBD1. After removal of 5 bases from V and 7 bases from J, the junction contained 6 bases not matched to a gene. The CDR3 sequence is 13 residues long. From germline, CDR1 is SGHTA and CDR2 FQGTGA. CDR3 DNA: TGTGCCAGCAGCCTACAGGGGGATGGGACCCAGTACTTC. Protein: CASSLQGDGTQYF.

This clone has just a few counts. The chain carries TRBV7-3 and TRBJ2-6; 12 bases fit TRBD2. CDR1 SGHTA and CDR2 FQGTGA come from the germline V gene. This CDR3 has 17 residues. The V and J ends lost 5 bases and 4 bases, in that order; junction bases with no gene match: 6. The CDR3 sequence: CASSPLAGGLGANVLTF. The CDR3, as DNA: TGTGCCAGCAGCCCCCTAGCGGGGGGGCTCGGGGCCAACGTCCTGACTTTC.

CDR3 nucleotide sequence: TGTGCCAGCAGTTTCACGGGGATGGGTGGCTACACCTTC. Translation gives CASSFTGMGGYTF. V is TRBV28 and J is TRBJ1-2; D is ambiguous. Trimming shortened V by 3 bases and J by 7 bases, and 12 bases separated the two germline ends. This CDR3 is built from 13 residues. The germline V gene encodes CDR1 MDHEN and CDR2 SYDVKM.